These 17 T cell receptor beta chains were all obtained from the same sample, sequenced in a study of shared T cell receptors in the human thymus. The assay was immunoSEQ multiplex PCR, and TCRdb's table has in-frame clones only and misses some. The sample has just under 550,000 clones, approximately 80% seen once. These data are also associated with another study on human thymus T cells.

Sequencing used thymocytes. Source of these receptors: a boy under two years old with a congenital heart defect.

The V gene is TRBV27, the J gene TRBJ2-5; the D is unclear. Germline-derived CDR1 and CDR2 are MNHEY and SMNVEV (reference sequence). CDR3 size: 16 residues. Trimming cost V 6 bases and J 1 base, with 18 bases left between them. This CDR3 is CASSQKTGVGQETQYF. CDR3 nucleotide sequence: TGTGCCAGCAGCCAAAAAACGGGTGTGGGCCAAGAGACCCAGTACTTC.

V usage is TRBV4-3 and J usage is TRBJ2-7; a possible D gene is TRBD1 (6 bases). CDR1 is LGHNA and CDR2 is YSLEER in the germline V gene. The CDR3 spans 14 residues. Trimming took off 0 bases at V and 1 base at J, with 7 bases between the two ends. CDR3 region: CASSQDQGSYEQYF. As DNA, the CDR3 is TGCGCCAGCAGCCAAGATCAGGGGTCCTACGAGCAGTACTTC.

This rearrangement joins TRBV21-1 to TRBJ1-5; the D segment call TRBD1 is taken from the table without a DNA check. TRBV21-1 corresponds to a pseudogene. The CDR3 length is 17 residues. CDR3 sequence: CASRFRSGQGFNQPQHF. Written as DNA, the CDR3 is TGTGCCAGCCGTTTCCGTTCGGGACAGGGGTTCAATCAGCCCCAGCATTTT.

The gene calls are TRBV6-1 and TRBJ1-1, with 7 bases identical to TRBD1. The CDR3 has 16 residues. With 2 bases clipped from V and 11 bases from J, the junction kept 17 bases outside the gene matches. Germline V gene lookup returns CDR1 MNHNS and CDR2 SASEGT. CDR3: CASSESPHRGRLCAFF. The CDR3 DNA is TGTGCCAGCAGTGAATCCCCCCACAGGGGCAGGCTTTGTGCTTTCTTT.

CDR3 DNA: TGTGCCAGTAGTGTCAGGAGCAATCAGCCCCAGCATTTT. Its translation is CASSVRSNQPQHF. The genes are TRBV19 and TRBJ1-5; no clear D. V was cut by 5 bases and J by 1 base, with 6 bases left in between. The CDR3 loop spans 13 amino acids. Germline loops: CDR1 LNHDA, CDR2 SQIVND (reference sequence). Full variable domain (missing parts from reference TRBV19 and TRBJ1-5): DGGITQSPKYLFRKEGQNVTLSCEQNLNHDAMYWYRQDPGQGLRLIYYSQIVNDFQKGDIAEGYSVSREKKESFPLTVTSAQKNPTAFYLCASSVRSNQPQHFGDGTRLSIL.

There are a few counts of this clone. The chain uses TRBV15 and TRBJ2-5; 7 nucleotides line up with TRBD2. The CDR3 loop spans 15 amino acids. CDR1 and CDR2 (germline): LNHNV, YYDKDF (reference sequence). The V gene end was trimmed by 6 bases and the J gene end by 4 bases; junction bases not matched to a gene: 11. This chain's CDR3 is CATRDLRGSLETQYF. The CDR3 DNA reads TGTGCCACCAGGGATCTTCGCGGGAGTTTAGAGACCCAGTACTTC.

The chain combines TRBV4-3 with TRBJ2-2; 9 nucleotides align to TRBD2. Germline V gene lookup returns CDR1 LGHNA and CDR2 YSLEER. J was trimmed by 5 bases and V by 1 base; bases with no gene match: 8. The CDR3 totals 17 residues. The CDR3, as DNA: TGCGCCAGCAGCCAAGTGAGGGCGGGAGGGGAGACCGGGGAGCTGTTTTTT. Protein: CASSQVRAGGETGELFF.

This clone was counted between two and nine times. The chain is built from TRBV19 and TRBJ2-7; TRBD2 matches 7 bases. The CDR3 totals 12 residues. Germline CDR1 LNHDA, CDR2 SQIVND (reference sequence). The trim removed 5 bases at V and 7 bases at J, leaving 5 bases unmatched. CDR3 sequence (DNA): TGTGCCAGTAGTCTACCGGGACTAGAGCAGTACTTC. Translation gives CASSLPGLEQYF.

The chain links TRBV14 to TRBJ2-3; a weak D match, TRBD2 (6 bases). The V end was cut by 5 bases, the J end by 6 bases, with 18 bases between. Germline V gives CDR1 SGHDN, CDR2 FVKESK. The CDR3 is made up of 15 amino acids. The CDR3 nucleotides are TGTGCCAGCAGCTCCTCGGGAGAGGTCCCCGATACGCAGTATTTT. Translating it yields CASSSSGEVPDTQYF.

V and J are TRBV27 and TRBJ2-7, with 7 bases matching TRBD1. Germline-derived CDR1 and CDR2 are MNHEY and SMNVEV (reference sequence). The V segment lost 3 bases and the J segment 5 bases; nucleotides outside the gene matches: 7. CDR3 length: 14 amino acids. The CDR3 coding sequence is TGTGCCAGCAGTTTTATGGCAGGGGGAGACGAGCAGTACTTC. It encodes CASSFMAGGDEQYF.

The chain joins TRBV15 to TRBJ2-7; perhaps TRBD2 as D (6 bases). The V end lost 6 bases, the J end lost 5 bases, and 20 bases lay between the germline ends. Per the germline V gene, CDR1 is LNHNV and CDR2 is YYDKDF (reference sequence). CDR3 length: 15 amino acids. The CDR3 here is CATSGTGAGRDEQYF. As DNA, the CDR3 is TGTGCCACCAGTGGTACGGGAGCAGGTCGTGACGAGCAGTACTTC.

The V and J genes are TRBV27 and TRBJ2-2, with 16 bases matching TRBD2. Germline-derived CDR1 and CDR2 are MNHEY and SMNVEV (reference sequence). V shed 1 base, J shed 7 bases, and the junction held 6 bases outside the gene matches. The CDR3 consists of 18 residues. The CDR3 loop is CASSLWGTSGRANGELFF. The CDR3 region has the DNA TGTGCCAGCAGTTTATGGGGGACTAGCGGGAGGGCCAACGGGGAGCTGTTTTTT.

This rearrangement joins TRBV2 to TRBJ2-5; unclear D gene. Germline V lookup: CDR1 SNHLY, CDR2 FYNNEI. V lost 4 bases and J lost 1, with 10 bases in between. The CDR3 extends over 14 amino acids. The CDR3 nucleotides read TGTGCCAGCAGTGGGAAGACACCCCAAGAGACCCAGTACTTC. It codes for CASSGKTPQETQYF.

This clone is a singleton in its sample. CDR3 sequence (DNA): TGCGCCAGCAGCCCGCCGAGCAATGAGCAGTTCTTC. Encoded protein: CASSPPSNEQFF. The V and J genes are TRBV4-3 and TRBJ2-1; D is undetermined. Germline V gene sequence: CDR1 LGHNA, CDR2 YSLEER. V lost 4 bases and J lost 6, with 7 bases in between. This CDR3 has 12 residues.

The V gene is TRBV4-1, the J gene TRBJ2-2; 8 positions agree with TRBD2. The junction had 10 bases not matched to a gene; V was cut back by 1 base and J by 6 bases. The CDR3 runs to 17 residues. The germline gives CDR1 MGHRA, CDR2 YSYEKL. CDR3 sequence reads: CASSQAPEAGVPGELFF. Written as DNA, the CDR3 is TGCGCCAGCAGCCAAGCCCCGGAAGCGGGAGTCCCCGGGGAGCTGTTTTTT.

With respect to this clone: Different DNA sequences within this sample yield the same CDR3. The CDR3 DNA reads as TGTGCCAGCAGTTCCCAACCGGGACACCCAGCTCGTTGGAACACTGAAGCTTTCTTT. This translates into CASSSQPGHPARWNTEAFF. The chain combines TRBV28 with TRBJ1-1; a weak D match, TRBD1 (6 bases). The CDR3 loop spans 19 amino acids. The V end was cut by 4 bases, the J end by 1 base, with 25 bases between. Per the germline V gene, CDR1 is MDHEN and CDR2 is SYDVKM.

The rearrangement joins TRBV5-6 to TRBJ1-2, with 7 bases identical to TRBD1. V dropped 0 bases and J dropped 8; count of bases not matched to a gene: 10. CDR1 SGHDT and CDR2 YYEEEE come from the germline V gene. The CDR3 runs 15 residues. For the CDR3, the DNA is TGTGCCAGCAGCTTGGGAGCCCAGGGGGATAGAGGCTACACCTTC. Amino acid sequence: CASSLGAQGDRGYTF.